This is a list of T cell receptor beta chains from one sample in a study of graft-versus-host responses after intestinal transplantation. Clones were read by immunoSEQ multiplex PCR, and TCRdb kept only the in-frame ones, dropping some. This sample has about 39,000 clones, with 90% to 95% found just once. These receptors are not linked to any known antigen. The material sequenced was unstimulated CD8+ T cells sorted from spleen or lymph node cells, taken before transplant. These receptors were collected from a human donor who was the organ donor for an intestinal transplant. Both conserved end residues are part of each CDR3. The D gene is left open where the match is weak. Rows may omit the clone size; those that give it use once, few, many or a size class.

d_gene	abundance	v_gene	j_gene	CDR3aa	CDR3nt
NA	NA	TRBV4-3	TRBJ1-1	CASSQGPNTEAFF	TGCGCCAGCAGCCAAGGGCCGAACACTGAAGCTTTCTTT
TRBD2	NA	TRBV9	TRBJ2-3	CASSVGRTSGTDTQYF	TGTGCCAGCAGCGTAGGAAGGACTAGCGGCACAGATACGCAGTATTTT
NA	NA	TRBV4-2	TRBJ2-5	CASSQAEAGGQETQYF	TGTGCCAGCAGCCAAGCAGAAGCAGGCGGGCAAGAGACCCAGTACTTC
NA	few	TRBV7-9	TRBJ2-7	CASSLGQYEQYF	TGTGCCAGCAGCTTAGGACAGTACGAGCAGTACTTC
NA	NA	TRBV27	TRBJ2-3	CASSFVPTDTQYF	TGTGCCAGCAGTTTTGTCCCCACAGATACGCAGTATTTT
NA	NA	TRBV4-1	TRBJ2-5	CASSQVWGETQYF	TGCGCCAGCAGCCAAGTATGGGGGGAGACCCAGTACTTC
NA	once	TRBV27	TRBJ2-7	CASSFGLTYEQYF	TGTGCCAGCAGTTTTGGACTTACCTACGAGCAGTACTTC
NA	NA	TRBV11-2	TRBJ1-1	CASSLGGVGAFF	TGTGCCAGCAGCTTAGGTGGGGTGGGAGCTTTCTTT
NA	once	TRBV7-2	TRBJ2-2	CASSLAMSGGELFF	TGTGCCAGCAGCTTAGCGATGAGCGGCGGGGAGCTGTTTTTT
TRBD1	NA	TRBV11-2	TRBJ2-4	CASSSDRVTDIQYF	TGTGCCAGCAGCTCGGACAGGGTCACGGACATTCAGTACTTC
NA	NA	TRBV5-6	TRBJ1-2	CASSLGRYGYTF	TGTGCCAGCAGCTTGGGTCGGTATGGCTACACCTTC
NA	NA	TRBV28	TRBJ2-5	CASSLGGVRSETQYF	TGTGCCAGCAGTTTAGGAGGGGTCAGGTCGGAGACCCAGTACTTC
NA	NA	TRBV6-6	TRBJ2-1	CASSYRQASSYNEQFF	TGTGCCAGCAGTTACCGACAGGCGAGCTCCTACAATGAGCAGTTCTTC
TRBD1	NA	TRBV5-4	TRBJ1-6	CASSSKGAGSPLHF	TGTGCCAGCAGCTCTAAGGGGGCCGGTTCACCCCTCCACTTT
NA	NA	TRBV7-9	TRBJ2-7	CASSLGGGTVPYEQYF	TGTGCCAGCAGCTTAGGAGGTGGGACTGTACCCTACGAGCAGTACTTC
NA	NA	TRBV15	TRBJ2-1	CATSRILWRTEQFF	TGTGCCACCAGCAGAATTCTCTGGAGGACTGAGCAGTTCTTC
NA	NA	TRBV15	TRBJ1-1	CATSRDGNTEAFF	TGTGCCACCAGCAGAGATGGGAACACTGAAGCTTTCTTT
NA	once	TRBV19	TRBJ2-7	CASSGGTAPYEQYF	TGTGCCAGTAGCGGAGGGACGGCACCCTACGAGCAGTACTTC
TRBD1	NA	TRBV5-1	TRBJ2-7	CASSTPGQGDEQYF	TGCGCCAGCAGCACGCCGGGACAGGGAGACGAGCAGTACTTC
NA	NA	TRBV4-3	TRBJ1-5	CASSQDSYSNQPQHF	TGCGCCAGCAGCCAAGACAGCTATAGCAATCAGCCCCAGCATTTT
NA	NA	TRBV4-3	TRBJ2-3	CASSQEGLSTDTQYF	TGCGCCAGCAGCCAAGAGGGCTTAAGCACAGATACGCAGTATTTT
NA	NA	TRBV6-1	TRBJ2-1	CATRGSEQFF	TGTGCCACCCGCGGGTCTGAGCAGTTCTTC
NA	NA	TRBV9	TRBJ2-3	CASSVAGAADTQYF	TGTGCCAGCAGCGTAGCCGGGGCTGCAGATACGCAGTATTTT
NA	NA	TRBV2	TRBJ1-3	CASIARPTGATGNTIYF	TGTGCCAGCATAGCTAGACCCACGGGGGCCACTGGAAACACCATATATTTT
TRBD1	NA	TRBV27	TRBJ1-2	CASTVAGGDYGYTF	TGTGCCAGCACCGTCGCAGGGGGCGACTATGGCTACACCTTC
TRBD1	NA	TRBV9	TRBJ1-2	CASSPGGQALLGYTF	TGTGCCAGCAGCCCTGGAGGACAGGCCCTGCTTGGCTACACCTTC
NA	NA	TRBV4-2	TRBJ2-7	CASSQEGSSHEQYF	TGTGCCAGCAGCCAAGAGGGGTCTAGTCACGAGCAGTACTTC
TRBD2	NA	TRBV6-5	TRBJ2-7	CASSTRLAGLYEQYF	TGTGCCAGCAGTACCCGACTAGCGGGCCTATACGAGCAGTACTTC
TRBD1	NA	TRBV7-6	TRBJ2-7	CASSSWSGQGSDEQYF	TGTGCCAGCAGCTCTTGGTCGGGACAGGGGAGCGACGAGCAGTACTTC
NA	NA	TRBV6-4	TRBJ2-1	CASSDSMTVSYNEQFF	TGTGCCAGCAGTGACTCGATGACAGTCTCCTACAATGAGCAGTTCTTC
NA	NA	TRBV7-2	TRBJ1-2	CASSSDSGTLNYGYTF	TGTGCCAGCAGCTCAGACTCAGGGACCCTAAATTATGGCTACACCTTC
TRBD1	NA	TRBV7-9	TRBJ1-3	CASSTTGTGPGNTIYF	TGTGCCAGCAGCACCACCGGGACAGGGCCAGGAAACACCATATATTTT
TRBD2	NA	TRBV14	TRBJ2-3	CASSRLTSGGLTDTQYF	TGTGCCAGCAGCCGCCTAACTAGCGGGGGCCTCACAGATACGCAGTATTTT
NA	NA	TRBV4-1	TRBJ2-7	CASSPPNTYEQYF	TGCGCCAGCAGCCCTCCTAACACCTACGAGCAGTACTTC
NA	NA	TRBV4-3	TRBJ2-3	CASSQDRTGTDTQYF	TGCGCCAGCAGCCAAGATCGAACGGGCACAGATACGCAGTATTTT